The subject of this entry is one TCR beta chain. The length of the CDR3 is 15 residues. The trim removed 3 bases at V and 9 bases at J, leaving 7 bases unmatched. Germline CDR1 reads KGHSH; CDR2 reads LQKENI. The data stem from a study of chemoradiotherapy in HPV16-positive cancers. TCRdb's table, derived via immunoSEQ multiplex PCR, lists solely in-frame clones and lacks some. Of tens of thousands of clones in the sample, roughly 77% were seen once. The J gene is TRBJ2-1, the V gene TRBV18, with 11 positions matching TRBD2. The sequence derives from a human donor with HPV-associated anogenital cancer. Sequencing used blood, obtained from a patient who underwent chemoradiotherapy. CDR3 residues: CASSPTLAGGGEQFF. The CDR3 coding sequence is TGTGCCAGCTCACCCACCCTAGCGGGGGGTGGTGAGCAGTTCTTC.